One and the same sample provided the 26 T cell receptor beta chains below, sequenced in a study of shared clonotypes between healthy human individuals. The data were produced by immunoSEQ multiplex PCR, yet TCRdb's version contains in-frame clones alone and is incomplete. The repertoire consists of some 1.1 million clones, with approximately 80% occurring once and the leading ten covering roughly 0.9%. The sample taken for sequencing was memory CD4+ T cells from PBMCs. The subset is: CD45RA-negative fraction. All receptors derive from a man aged 18 to 30 in good health. Some clones in this sample may be carry-over from other donors' samples.

The chain uses TRBV2 and TRBJ2-7; tentative D call: TRBD1 (5 bases). CDR3 length: 14 residues. Germline V gene sequence: CDR1 SNHLY, CDR2 FYNNEI. V gave up 6 bases and J gave up 5 bases, with 17 bases separating them. CDR3 in amino acids: CASRGVMSEDEQYF. The CDR3 DNA reads TGTGCCAGCAGAGGGGTCATGAGTGAAGACGAGCAGTACTTC.

Concerning this clone itself: Given a much more abundant clone one base away, this may be a read error. The gene calls are TRBV7-9 and TRBJ1-2; 7 bases line up with TRBD1. V was pared by 5 bases and J by 2 bases, with 2 bases of the junction left unmatched. The CDR3 sequence is 13 residues long. Germline loops: CDR1 SEHNR, CDR2 FQNEAQ (reference sequence). The CDR3 is CASSLGQNYGYTF. CDR3 nucleotide sequence: TGTGCCAGCAGCCTGGGACAGAACTATGGCTACACCTTC.

The V gene is TRBV5-1, the J gene TRBJ2-1; no clear D. Per the germline V gene, CDR1 is SGHRS and CDR2 is YFSETQ. The length of the CDR3 is 13 residues. V lost 0 bases to trimming and J lost 5 bases, with 6 bases between them. The CDR3 coding sequence is TGCGCCAGCAGCTTGGTGGGTAACAATGAGCAGTTCTTC. Its protein is CASSLVGNNEQFF.

The V call is TRBV18, the J call TRBJ2-5; a possible D gene is TRBD2 (7 bases). This CDR3 has 15 residues. The ends were cut back, 3 bases at V and 2 bases at J, with 13 bases in the middle. Germline loops: CDR1 KGHSH, CDR2 LQKENI. The CDR3: CASSPLGGAQETQYF. DNA of the CDR3: TGTGCCAGCTCACCCTTGGGGGGGGCTCAAGAGACCCAGTACTTC.

The V call is TRBV19, the J call TRBJ1-2, with TRBD1 matching over 11 bases. Trimming cost V 6 bases and J 4 bases; bases outside gene matches: 10. Per germline, CDR1 LNHDA and CDR2 SQIVND (reference sequence). The CDR3 is 16 residues long. The CDR3 reads CASSRDRGKSAYGYTF. The CDR3 DNA reads TGTGCCAGTAGCAGGGACAGGGGGAAATCGGCCTATGGCTACACCTTC.

The rearrangement links TRBV5-1 to TRBJ1-1; 7 positions match TRBD1. V lost 4 bases to trimming and J lost 7 bases; unmatched junction nucleotides: 16. The CDR3 extends over 16 amino acids. Germline CDR1 SGHRS, CDR2 YFSETQ. CDR3 coding DNA: TGCGCCAGCAGCGCGGAGCGAGGGGGCGGTACGGGTGAAGCTTTCTTT. Translation gives CASSAERGGGTGEAFF.

The chain employs TRBV6-5 and TRBJ1-2, with 9 positions matching TRBD1. The ends lost 4 bases at V and 8 bases at J; junction bases unmatched: 5. Germline assignment: CDR1 MNHEY and CDR2 SVGAGI. This CDR3 region has 13 residues. This CDR3 reads CASSSRTGEGYTF. The DNA of the CDR3 is TGTGCCAGCAGTTCCCGGACAGGGGAAGGCTACACCTTC.

The V and J genes are TRBV4-3 and TRBJ2-2; the D call may be TRBD1 or TRBD2 (5 bases each). Trimming took 0 bases from V and 5 from J, leaving 13 bases between them. CDR1 is LGHNA and CDR2 is YSLEER in the germline V gene. The CDR3 is 16 amino acids. The chain's CDR3 is CASSQDSGARTGELFF. As DNA, the CDR3 is TGCGCCAGCAGCCAAGATTCCGGGGCGCGGACCGGGGAGCTGTTTTTT.

The chain employs TRBV6-4 and TRBJ2-3; a possible D gene is TRBD2 (5 bases). Per germline, CDR1 MRHNA and CDR2 SNTAGT. Trimming cost V 8 bases and J 1 base, with 13 bases left between them. This CDR3 region has 14 residues. The CDR3 reads CASALEERTDTQYF. The CDR3 DNA is TGTGCCAGCGCCTTGGAGGAGCGCACAGATACGCAGTATTTT.

The V gene is TRBV2, the J gene TRBJ2-7, with D possibly TRBD2 on 5 matching bases. This CDR3 is built from 13 residues. V lost 5 bases and J lost 4, with 12 bases in between. Germline V gene data show CDR1 as SNHLY and CDR2 as FYNNEI. CDR3 region: CASSTLSGYEQYF. The DNA for the CDR3 is TGTGCCAGCAGTACCCTTTCGGGGTACGAGCAGTACTTC. The full variable domain, with the rest looked up from reference TRBV2 and TRBJ2-7, is EPEVTQTPSHQVTQMGQEVILRCVPISNHLYFYWYRQILGQKVEFLVSFYNNEISEKSEIFDDQFSVERPDGSNFTLKIRSTKLEDSAMYFCASSTLSGYEQYFGPGTRLTVT.

The V call is TRBV5-8, the J call TRBJ2-3; 11 bases match TRBD1. Germline V gene lookup returns CDR1 SGHTS and CDR2 YDEGEE. This CDR3 has 16 amino acids. V was clipped by 4 bases and J by 2 bases; unmatched bases: 6. CDR3 in amino acids: CASSPDRGHYTDTQYF. In DNA, the CDR3 is TGTGCCAGCAGCCCGGACAGGGGGCATTACACAGATACGCAGTATTTT.

The chain recombines TRBV29-1 with TRBJ1-1, with a weak D call TRBD1 (5 bases). CDR1 is SQVTM and CDR2 is ANQGSEA in the germline V gene. V was pared by 4 bases and J by 0 bases, with 18 bases between. This CDR3 spans 16 amino acids. Written as DNA, the CDR3 is TGCAGCGTTGCGAGCCTCTGGGGACTCATGAACACTGAAGCTTTCTTT. Its translation is CSVASLWGLMNTEAFF.

The CDR3 region is CASSSFRDSISYEQYF. The CDR3 nucleotides are TGTGCCAGCAGTTCGTTTCGGGACAGTATATCCTACGAGCAGTACTTC. The chain employs TRBV28 and TRBJ2-7; 7 bases agree with TRBD1. The ends lost 4 bases at V and 1 base at J; junction bases unmatched: 10. The germline CDR1 and CDR2 sequences are MDHEN and SYDVKM. The CDR3 is made up of 16 amino acids.

V and J are TRBV7-9 and TRBJ2-1; 10 bases agree with TRBD2. Per the germline V gene, CDR1 is SEHNR and CDR2 is FQNEAQ (reference sequence). With V trimmed by 7 bases and J by 8 bases, 11 bases remained unmatched. The CDR3 has 15 amino acids. DNA of the CDR3: TGTGCCAGCACCAAAGGGGGACTAGCGACGGATGAGCAGTTCTTC. Translation: CASTKGGLATDEQFF.

V gene TRBV7-8 combines with J gene TRBJ1-1, with D uncertain. The CDR3 length is 14 residues. V dropped 5 bases and J dropped 8 bases, with 18 bases sitting between them. Germline V gene sequence: CDR1 SGHVS, CDR2 FQNEAQ. In DNA, the CDR3 is TGTGCCAGCAGCCCCCTCCGCACAGCCTACGAAGCTTTCTTT. Amino acids: CASSPLRTAYEAFF.

The chain carries TRBV2 and TRBJ1-5, with 7 positions matching TRBD1. The CDR3 consists of 15 residues. After removal of 5 bases from V and 4 bases from J, the junction contained 8 bases not matched to a gene. Germline V gene lookup returns CDR1 SNHLY and CDR2 FYNNEI. The CDR3 DNA reads TGTGCCAGCAGTATAGGAAGGGGGCGGAATCAGCCCCAGCATTTT. It translates to CASSIGRGRNQPQHF.

The rearrangement uses TRBV18 and TRBJ1-3; D call uncertain. This CDR3 contains 16 residues. CDR1 is KGHSH, CDR2 LQKENI, per germline. V lost 5 bases and J 4 bases, leaving 18 bases between the germline ends. CDR3 nucleotides: TGTGCCAGCTCAGCCAATGTAGGACCCTTGGGAAACACCATATATTTT. This encodes CASSANVGPLGNTIYF.

The chain carries TRBV27 and TRBJ2-6; TRBD1 aligns across 8 bases. The germline gives CDR1 MNHEY, CDR2 SMNVEV (reference sequence). The CDR3 is 18 residues long. J lost 0 bases, V lost 5 bases, and 9 bases had no gene match. DNA for the CDR3: TGTGCCAGCAGTCACGACAGGGGTCTTATCTCTGGGGCCAACGTCCTGACTTTC. Residues: CASSHDRGLISGANVLTF.

V is TRBV6-5 and J is TRBJ1-2; D ambiguous. This CDR3 is 13 amino acids long. Germline CDR1 reads MNHEY; CDR2 reads SVGAGI. The V and J ends lost 4 bases and 4 bases respectively, with 10 bases between them. CDR3 DNA: TGTGCCAGCAGTTCCGGGAGAGGCTATGGCTACACCTTC. Amino acid sequence: CASSSGRGYGYTF.

This chain joins TRBV30 and TRBJ2-1, with 9 bases identical to TRBD1. J was trimmed by 4 bases and V by 2 bases; bases with no gene match: 6. The CDR3 loop spans 15 amino acids. CDR1 is GTSNPN and CDR2 is SVGIG in the germline V gene (reference sequence). Here the CDR3 DNA reads TGTGCCTGGAGTCTTACAGGGGGCGCGTACAATGAGCAGTTCTTC. This sequence encodes CAWSLTGGAYNEQFF.

The chain carries TRBV10-2 and TRBJ2-7; 10 positions agree with TRBD2. Trimming took 4 bases from V and 6 from J; bases not matched to a gene: 15. Germline lookup yields CDR1 WSHSY and CDR2 SAAADI. The CDR3 spans 17 residues. The CDR3: CASSVSFLAGEFGEQYF. CDR3 in DNA: TGCGCCAGCAGTGTCTCGTTCCTAGCGGGAGAATTTGGCGAGCAGTACTTC.

V usage is TRBV5-1 and J usage is TRBJ2-3; the D gene is possibly TRBD2 (5 bases). V lost 4 bases, J lost 8 bases, and 17 bases lay in between. There are 14 residues in the CDR3. Germline loops: CDR1 SGHRS, CDR2 YFSETQ. CDR3 residues: CASSPAAVAGTQYF. The CDR3 region has the DNA TGCGCCAGCAGCCCCGCCGCTGTGGCGGGTACGCAGTATTTT.

The DNA of the CDR3 is TGTGCCAGCAGCTTAGGTCCTACCCTCTACGAGCAGTACTTC. Encoded protein: CASSLGPTLYEQYF. The rearrangement uses TRBV11-2 and TRBJ2-7, with unresolved D. CDR3 length equals 14 residues. Looked up from germline, CDR1 is SGHAT and CDR2 is FQNNGV. Trimming left V 1 base short and J 3 bases short, with 10 bases between.

The V gene is TRBV6-6, the J gene TRBJ2-5, with 7 bases lining up with TRBD1. This CDR3 has 15 residues. From germline, CDR1 is MNHNY and CDR2 SVGAGI (reference sequence). The ends lost 0 bases at V and 1 base at J; junction bases unmatched: 2. CDR3 region: CASSYSQGVQETQYF. DNA of the CDR3: TGTGCCAGCAGTTACTCGCAGGGGGTCCAAGAGACCCAGTACTTC.

This rearrangement joins TRBV5-4 to TRBJ2-3; D gene ambiguous. CDR3 length: 16 amino acids. CDR1 and CDR2 from the germline V gene are SGHNT and YYREEE (reference sequence). V lost 4 bases to trimming and J lost 0 bases, with 15 bases between them. DNA of the CDR3: TGTGCCAGCAGCCTGCTTATGTATCCTAGCACAGATACGCAGTATTTT. This translates into CASSLLMYPSTDTQYF. Full variable domain (missing parts from reference TRBV5-4 and TRBJ2-3): ETGVTQSPTHLIKTRGQQVTLRCSSQSGHNTVSWYQQALGQGPQFIFQYYREEENGRGNFPPRFSGLQFPNYSSELNVNALELDDSALYLCASSLLMYPSTDTQYFGPGTRLTVL.

V gene TRBV6-5 combines with J gene TRBJ2-6; no firm D call. From germline, CDR1 is MNHEY and CDR2 SVGAGI. The V and J ends lost 6 bases and 2 bases respectively, with 11 bases between them. The CDR3 consists of 15 residues. The CDR3 region has the DNA TGTGCCAGCAGCCCAGTTCGTCCTGGGGCCAACGTCCTGACTTTC. Protein product: CASSPVRPGANVLTF.